Presented here are 17 T cell receptor beta chains from one specimen sequenced in a study of regulatory T cells in long-lasting Graves disease. Specified time point: newly diagnosed GD, antithyroid drugs for less than 3 months. Isolated PBMC RNA provided the starting material for the TCR library. Arm-PCR with iRepertoire HTBI primers amplified the CDR3 regions for these TCR beta libraries. One entry per CDR3 protein results from TCRdb running MiXCR on the multiplex PCR reads. The sample lists 390,000 or so distinct CDR3 sequences; roughly 12% were seen once. In addition, the sample was reused for a study of T cells in Graves' hyperthyroidism and ophthalmopathy.

Sequenced here: peripheral blood mononuclear cells (PBMCs), sampled at new diagnosis, from a patient treated with antithyroid drugs. These receptors came from a woman between 18 and 29 years old with Graves disease.

Many counts were recorded for this clonotype. The chain recombines TRBV5-1 with TRBJ1-2, with 8 positions matching TRBD1. Per germline, CDR1 SGHRS and CDR2 YFSETQ. V lost 6 bases, J lost 3 bases, and 13 bases stayed unmatched. CDR3 length: 16 amino acids. The CDR3 reads CASTPDRGVWDYGYTF. In nucleotides, the CDR3 is TGCGCCAGCACCCCCGACAGGGGAGTTTGGGACTATGGCTACACCTTC. The complete variable domain, with remaining parts taken from reference TRBV5-1 and TRBJ1-2, reads KAGVTQTPRYLIKTRGQQVTLSCSPISGHRSVSWYQQTPGQGLQFLFEYFSETQRNKGNFPGRFSGRQFSNSRSEMNVSTLELGDSALYLCASTPDRGVWDYGYTFGSGTRLTVV.

This clonotype was seen at least ten times. The V call is TRBV6-5, the J call TRBJ1-1, with D unresolved. Deletions cut 2 bases from V and 4 bases from J, with 5 bases between. The CDR3 sequence is 12 residues long. The germline V gene has CDR1 MNHEY and CDR2 SVGAGI. Here the CDR3 DNA reads TGTGCCAGCAGTTACGGGGTCACTGAAGCTTTCTTT. The encoded protein is CASSYGVTEAFF.

This clonotype was observed many times. J is TRBJ2-5 and V is TRBV6-5, with D uncertain. Germline CDR1 is MNHEY and CDR2 is SVGAGI. CDR3 size: 13 residues. Trimming cost V 0 bases and J 7 bases, with 9 bases left between them. CDR3 nucleotide sequence: TGTGCCAGCAGTTACTCGTCAGCTGGGACCCAGTACTTC. The encoded protein is CASSYSSAGTQYF.

The gene calls are TRBV5-6 and TRBJ1-5; 8 positions agree with TRBD1. Germline CDR1 is SGHDT and CDR2 is YYEEEE. The CDR3 covers 15 residues. J lost 3 bases, V lost 2 bases, and 4 bases had no gene match. CDR3 nucleotide sequence: TGTGCCAGCAGCTTAAGGACAGGGCCCAATCAGCCCCAGCATTTT. Its protein is CASSLRTGPNQPQHF.

This clonotype was observed many times. The rearrangement links TRBV3-1 to TRBJ2-3, with D perhaps matching TRBD1 (5 bases). The V gene's germline CDR1 is LGHDT and CDR2 YNNKEL (reference sequence). The germline V and J ends were trimmed by 3 bases and 2 bases, with 12 bases remaining between them. This CDR3 comprises 15 residues. CDR3 sequence reads: CASSHFDSYTDTQYF. The CDR3 coding sequence is TGTGCCAGCAGCCATTTCGACAGTTACACAGATACGCAGTATTTT.

This clonotype was seen repeatedly, ten times or more. The genes are TRBV6-2 or TRBV6-3 and TRBJ1-5; 7 bases are shared with TRBD1. Germline CDR1 and CDR2: MNHEY and SVGEGT. Trimming took 6 bases from V and 5 from J; bases not matched to a gene: 10. The CDR3 covers 15 residues. The CDR3 DNA follows: TGTGCCAGCAGGCTCACAGGGGTCGGTTATCAGCCCCAGCATTTT. Protein product: CASRLTGVGYQPQHF.

This clonotype was seen once. The rearrangement links TRBV5-1 to TRBJ2-3; 12 nucleotides align to TRBD2. This CDR3 is built from 19 residues. The germline gives CDR1 SGHRS, CDR2 YFSETQ. Trimming removed 3 bases from V and 3 bases from J; junction bases left unmatched: 14. The CDR3 DNA reads TGCGCCAGCAGCTCACTTGCCGGGACTAGCGGGCGGCAGACAGATACGCAGTATTTT. Its protein product is CASSSLAGTSGRQTDTQYF.

This clonotype was picked up a small number of times. The V gene is TRBV12-3 or TRBV12-4, the J gene TRBJ1-3, with 8 bases aligning to TRBD1. This CDR3 comprises 21 residues. J gave up 0 bases and V 6 bases, and 22 bases lay outside the gene matches. CDR3 DNA sequence: TGTGCCAGCAGGTCCCACCCCGGGTATCTGACAGGGGCCTCCTCTGGAAACACCATATATTTT. This codes for CASRSHPGYLTGASSGNTIYF.

The chain links TRBV12-3 or TRBV12-4 to TRBJ1-2, with D perhaps TRBD1 (5 bases). The CDR3 length is 14 residues. Trimming shortened V by 4 bases and J by 4 bases, and 13 bases separated the two germline ends. The CDR3 sequence: CASSSWDGFYGYTF. The CDR3 bases are TGTGCCAGCAGTTCCTGGGACGGATTCTATGGCTACACCTTC.

This clonotype was recorded at least ten times. The chain couples TRBV5-6 to TRBJ1-1; tentatively, D is TRBD1 (5 bases). Deletions cut 6 bases from V and 5 bases from J, with 20 bases between. The CDR3 has 15 residues. Germline V gene lookup returns CDR1 SGHDT and CDR2 YYEEEE. The CDR3 DNA reads TGTGCCAGCACCGGGATCAGGATCCAGGGAACTGAAGCTTTCTTT. The encoded protein is CASTGIRIQGTEAFF.

The chain links TRBV7-2 to TRBJ1-2; TRBD1 might be the D (5 bases). The length of the CDR3 is 12 residues. V gave up 8 bases and J gave up 9 bases, with 16 bases separating them. Germline V gene lookup returns CDR1 SGHTA and CDR2 FQGNSA. The CDR3, as DNA: TGTGCCAGCCAGGGAGGAGGGGCCAGCTACACCTTC. Residues: CASQGGGASYTF.

The table lists this clonotype with many counts. The chain combines TRBV7-3 with TRBJ1-6; TRBD1 is a possible D gene (5 bases). Germline-derived CDR1 and CDR2 are SGHTA and FQGTGA. Trimming took 5 bases from V and 6 from J, leaving 11 bases between them. This CDR3 has 14 amino acids. The CDR3: CASSELGVNSPLHF. CDR3 bases: TGTGCCAGCAGCGAGTTGGGGGTTAATTCACCCCTCCACTTT.

This clonotype was found many times. V and J are TRBV7-6 and TRBJ2-1; unclear D gene. Trimming took off 4 bases at V and 3 bases at J, with 7 bases between the two ends. CDR1 and CDR2 (germline): SGHVS, FNYEAQ. CDR3 length: 13 residues. For the CDR3, the DNA is TGTGCCAGCAGCTCCGCTGACTACAATGAGCAGTTCTTC. Translating gives CASSSADYNEQFF.

This clonotype was counted only a few times. The conserved closing phenylalanine or tryptophan is absent in this CDR3, likely reflecting a read error. The rearrangement joins TRBV27 to TRBJ2-5; TRBD2 matches at 8 bases. CDR1 and CDR2 from the germline V gene are MNHEY and SMNVEV (reference sequence). The CDR3 length is 15 residues. The J segment lost 6 bases and the V segment lost 6 bases, leaving 12 bases of the junction unmatched. In DNA, the CDR3 is TGTGCCAGCAGCTCACCGGGCGGGGGGCGGAAGACCCAGTACTCC. This sequence encodes CASSSPGGGRKTQYS.

This clonotype was recorded many times. This chain uses TRBV27 with TRBJ2-7; 8 bases match TRBD1. CDR1 and CDR2 (germline): MNHEY, SMNVEV (reference sequence). Trimming cost V 3 bases and J 6 bases; bases outside gene matches: 7. This CDR3 is built from 14 residues. The CDR3 protein is CASSFLQGVGEQYF. The CDR3 DNA reads as TGTGCCAGCAGTTTTCTACAGGGGGTCGGCGAGCAGTACTTC.

The table lists this clonotype with many counts. The gene calls are TRBV6-1 and TRBJ2-7; TRBD1 agrees at 8 bases. The CDR3 totals 14 residues. Germline lookup yields CDR1 MNHNS and CDR2 SASEGT. V lost 6 bases to trimming and J lost 3 bases; unmatched junction nucleotides: 7. CDR3 in DNA: TGTGCCAGCAGGGGATGGACAGGGCGCTACGAGCAGTACGTC. Protein product: CASRGWTGRYEQYV.

This clonotype appeared many times. The rearrangement joins TRBV20-1 to TRBJ2-3, with TRBD2 identical over 8 bases. Germline assignment: CDR1 DFQATT and CDR2 SNEGSKA (reference sequence). Trimming took 1 base from V and 2 from J; bases not matched to a gene: 8. CDR3 size: 16 residues. The CDR3 spells CSARATGGAPTDTQYF. The CDR3 DNA reads as TGCAGTGCTAGAGCCACCGGGGGGGCTCCCACAGATACGCAGTATTTT.